The 29 T cell receptor beta chains below come from one sample, sequenced in a study of blood T cell repertoires in COVID-19. Produced via immunoSEQ multiplex PCR; TCRdb's table is partial and in-frame only. The profile shows more than 200,000 clones, 70% to 90% of them singletons. The source material was peripheral blood. The receptors shown here come from a man over 45 with acute or convalescent COVID-19.

This clone was picked up one time. The chain carries TRBV4-2 and TRBJ2-5; 8 nucleotides line up with TRBD2. V lost 1 base and J lost 4; bases outside the gene matches: 2. Germline V CDR1 and CDR2: LGHNA, YNFKEQ. This CDR3 region has 14 residues. The CDR3 coding sequence is TGTGCCAGCAGCCAAGGACTAGCGAGAGAGACCCAGTACTTC. Residues: CASSQGLARETQYF.

DNA of the CDR3: TGTGCCAGCAGCCAACTTGGACAGGGGATGGAAAAACTGTTTTTT. Translation: CASSQLGQGMEKLFF. The chain recombines TRBV3-1 (or the pseudogene TRBV3-2) with TRBJ1-4; 9 nucleotides line up with TRBD1. CDR1 is LGHDT and CDR2 is YNNKEL in the germline V gene (reference sequence). The CDR3 spans 15 residues. Trimming removed 2 bases from V and 8 bases from J; junction bases left unmatched: 6.

This clone was detected once. This chain links TRBV4-2 with TRBJ1-2; 7 nucleotides align to TRBD1. Germline V gene sequence: CDR1 LGHNA, CDR2 YNFKEQ. The CDR3 consists of 15 residues. Trimming at V came to 1 base and at J to 4 bases, leaving 6 bases not matched to a gene. In nucleotides, the CDR3 is TGTGCCAGCAGCCAAGCCGGGACAGTTTCCTATGGCTACACCTTC. It specifies CASSQAGTVSYGYTF.

This clone occurred a few times. The chain couples TRBV12-3 or TRBV12-4 to TRBJ1-1; D may be TRBD1 (6 bases). V was cut by 10 bases and J by 5 bases, with 14 bases left in between. The length of the CDR3 is 12 residues. The CDR3 DNA is TGTGCCACCACAGGGTTTGATACTGAAGCTTTCTTT. Residues: CATTGFDTEAFF.

The table lists this clone with a count of one. The chain uses TRBV10-1 and TRBJ1-1; D not certain. The ends were cut back, 4 bases at V and 1 base at J, with 7 bases in the middle. CDR1 is WNHNN and CDR2 is SYGVQD in the germline V gene (reference sequence). The CDR3 spans 13 residues. CDR3 region: CASSGQENTEAFF. The CDR3 coding sequence is TGCGCCAGCAGTGGCCAGGAGAACACTGAAGCTTTCTTT.

V and J are TRBV5-6 and TRBJ1-1; D is unclear. Germline V gene lookup returns CDR1 SGHDT and CDR2 YYEEEE. Trimming removed 0 bases from V and 0 bases from J, with 9 bases in between. The CDR3 consists of 15 residues. For the CDR3, the DNA is TGTGCCAGCAGCTTGGGTCAGACTATGAACACTGAAGCTTTCTTT. It codes for CASSLGQTMNTEAFF. Looking up the rest from reference TRBV5-6 and TRBJ1-1 gives the full variable domain: DAGVTQSPTHLIKTRGQQVTLRCSPKSGHDTVSWYQQALGQGPQFIFQYYEEEERQRGNFPDRFSGHQFPNYSSELNVNALLLGDSALYLCASSLGQTMNTEAFFGQGTRLTVV.

The chain couples TRBV3-1 (or the pseudogene TRBV3-2) to TRBJ1-6; weak D call: TRBD1 (6 bases). CDR1 and CDR2 from the germline V gene are LGHDT and YNNKEL (reference sequence). Between the trimmed V and J ends, which lost 2 bases and 9 bases, there was a span of 20 bases. The CDR3 sequence is 17 residues long. CDR3 in amino acids: CASSQPTRGGRASPLHF. CDR3 sequence (DNA): TGTGCCAGCAGCCAACCAACCCGGGGGGGGCGGGCTTCACCCCTCCACTTT.

The J gene is TRBJ1-5, the V gene TRBV4-2; possible D gene TRBD1, 5 bases. Germline V gene data show CDR1 as LGHNA and CDR2 as YNFKEQ. CDR3 size: 15 residues. The V end was cut by 0 bases, the J end by 6 bases, with 12 bases between. CDR3 in DNA: TGTGCCAGCAGCCAAGATGGGGCGCGCGGTCAGCCCCAGCATTTT. Its translation is CASSQDGARGQPQHF.

The chain links TRBV9 to TRBJ2-1, with 10 bases fitting TRBD2. The CDR3 loop spans 15 amino acids. CDR1 SGDLS and CDR2 YYNGEE come from the germline V gene. V lost 0 bases and J lost 9; bases outside the gene matches: 6. In DNA, the CDR3 is TGTGCCAGCAGCGTAGAGGCTAGCGGGGGAGGTGAGCAGTTCTTC. Protein sequence: CASSVEASGGGEQFF.

The rearrangement joins TRBV5-1 to TRBJ2-3, with 10 bases lining up with TRBD2. This CDR3 is built from 17 residues. The trim removed 8 bases at V and 3 bases at J, leaving 15 bases unmatched. The germline V gene encodes CDR1 SGHRS and CDR2 YFSETQ. CDR3 protein: CASTRGSGGTATDTQYF. The DNA of the CDR3 is TGCGCCAGTACCCGGGGTAGCGGGGGGACCGCAACAGATACGCAGTATTTT.

The DNA of the CDR3 is TGTGCCAGCAGCCAAGGGGGGCGCAGGGCTGAAGCTTTCTTT. It is translated as CASSQGGRRAEAFF. The gene calls are TRBV3-1 (or the pseudogene TRBV3-2) and TRBJ1-1; weak D call: TRBD1 (6 bases). The CDR3 extends over 14 amino acids. The germline V and J ends were trimmed by 1 base and 6 bases, with 12 bases remaining between them. In germline, CDR1 is LGHDT, CDR2 YNNKEL (reference sequence).

The chain recombines TRBV29-1 with TRBJ1-5, with D possibly being TRBD1 (6 bases). CDR3 length: 13 residues. CDR1 and CDR2 from the germline V gene are SQVTM and ANQGSEA. V lost 6 bases and J 1 base, leaving 10 bases between the germline ends. This chain's CDR3 is CSVQGSSNQPQHF. The CDR3 bases are TGCAGCGTACAGGGTAGCAGCAATCAGCCCCAGCATTTT.

The chain couples TRBV30 to TRBJ2-1; D call uncertain. The ends were cut back, 2 bases at V and 5 bases at J, with 10 bases in the middle. Germline values: CDR1 GTSNPN, CDR2 SVGIG (reference sequence). The length of the CDR3 is 13 residues. The CDR3, as DNA: TGTGCCTGGAGTCCTCAGATCCACAATGAGCAGTTCTTC. This sequence encodes CAWSPQIHNEQFF.

V and J are TRBV15 and TRBJ1-1; D unresolved. V gave up 6 bases and J gave up 11 bases, with 22 bases separating them. The length of the CDR3 is 14 residues. From germline, CDR1 is LNHNV and CDR2 YYDKDF (reference sequence). In DNA form, the CDR3 reads TGTGCCACCAGGTCGGGGAAAGGATCGCTAGGGGCTTTCTTT. Translation gives CATRSGKGSLGAFF.

V gene TRBV6-1 combines with J gene TRBJ1-1; 8 bases are shared with TRBD1. The V gene end was trimmed by 4 bases and the J gene end by 5 bases; junction bases not matched to a gene: 12. The CDR3 runs 16 residues. Germline V gene data show CDR1 as MNHNS and CDR2 as SASEGT. CDR3 DNA: TGTGCCAGCAGTGGACGGACAGGGCTATTAAGGACTGAAGCTTTCTTT. Amino acid sequence: CASSGRTGLLRTEAFF.

J is TRBJ1-1 and V is TRBV5-4; D is possibly TRBD1 (6 bases). This CDR3 has 13 amino acids. Trimming took 7 bases from V and 0 from J, leaving 10 bases between them. The V gene's germline CDR1 is SGHNT and CDR2 YYREEE (reference sequence). DNA of the CDR3: TGTGCCAGCCGGGACACATTGAACACTGAAGCTTTCTTT. This gives the protein CASRDTLNTEAFF.

The chain joins TRBV13 to TRBJ1-2; D unclear. The CDR3 consists of 13 residues. Per the germline V gene, CDR1 is PRHDT and CDR2 is FYEKMQ (reference sequence). V dropped 3 bases and J dropped 6 bases, with 11 bases sitting between them. The DNA for the CDR3 is TGTGCCAGCAGCTTGCGGGTTGCAAATGGCTACACCTTC. It is translated as CASSLRVANGYTF.

This clone was counted a few times. The rearrangement joins TRBV7-9 to TRBJ1-6, with a tentative D call TRBD1 (6 bases). CDR1 SEHNR and CDR2 FQNEAQ come from the germline V gene (reference sequence). The CDR3 consists of 14 residues. Trimming pared 6 bases from V and 5 bases from J, leaving 11 bases between. This CDR3 reads CASSTQGNNSPLHF. The CDR3 nucleotides read TGTGCCAGCAGTACTCAGGGGAATAATTCACCCCTCCACTTT.

The chain carries TRBV18 and TRBJ1-3; D unresolved. V lost 0 bases, J lost 15 bases, and 15 bases lay in between. CDR3 length equals 13 residues. Germline CDR1 reads KGHSH; CDR2 reads LQKENI. This CDR3 reads CASSPPEGDRKYF. In DNA form, the CDR3 reads TGTGCCAGCTCACCACCGGAAGGAGACCGAAAATATTTT.

The chain employs TRBV28 and TRBJ2-4; possible D gene TRBD1, 6 bases. Germline V lookup: CDR1 MDHEN, CDR2 SYDVKM. Trimming left V 3 bases short and J 2 bases short, with 11 bases between. CDR3 length: 15 amino acids. CDR3 nucleotide sequence: TGTGCCAGCAGTTTTTTGGACAGACCCAAAAACATTCAGTACTTC. Its translation: CASSFLDRPKNIQYF.

The CDR3 protein is CASSQTLRGAGYTF. For the CDR3, the DNA is TGTGCCAGCAGCCAAACGCTCAGGGGGGCTGGCTACACCTTC. The genes are TRBV14 and TRBJ1-2; TRBD1 agrees at 7 bases. Germline V lookup: CDR1 SGHDN, CDR2 FVKESK. The trim removed 2 bases at V and 7 bases at J, leaving 7 bases unmatched. The CDR3 spans 14 residues. Full variable domain (outside the CDR3, taken from reference TRBV14 and TRBJ1-2): EAGVTQFPSHSVIEKGQTVTLRCDPISGHDNLYWYRRVMGKEIKFLLHFVKESKQDESGMPNNRFLAERTGGTYSTLKVQPAELEDSGVYFCASSQTLRGAGYTFGSGTRLTVV.

In this sample, this clone turned up once. The chain carries TRBV6-1 and TRBJ1-5, with TRBD1 matching over 10 bases. The CDR3 spans 17 residues. V lost 3 bases to trimming and J lost 1 base; unmatched junction nucleotides: 6. The germline V gene encodes CDR1 MNHNS and CDR2 SASEGT. This chain's CDR3 is CASSEHRDRGSNQPQHF. The CDR3 DNA reads as TGTGCCAGCAGTGAGCACCGGGACAGGGGAAGCAATCAGCCCCAGCATTTT.

The genes are TRBV12-3 or TRBV12-4 and TRBJ1-6; 7 positions agree with TRBD1. This CDR3 spans 13 amino acids. After removal of 5 bases from V and 9 bases from J, the junction contained 4 bases not matched to a gene. The CDR3 bases are TGTGCCAGCAGTAGACAGGGAGGTTCACCCCTCCACTTT. It codes for CASSRQGGSPLHF.

The gene calls are TRBV7-5 and TRBJ2-1; the table's D call, TRBD1, was not checked against the DNA. TRBV7-5 is a pseudogene. The CDR3 consists of 13 residues. This CDR3 reads CVRSFEQGDEQFF. The CDR3 coding sequence is TGTGTCAGAAGCTTTGAACAGGGGGACGAGCAGTTCTTC.

The chain links TRBV5-1 to TRBJ1-1, with TRBD1 matching 10 bases. This CDR3 is built from 14 residues. After removal of 4 bases from V and 5 bases from J, the junction contained 5 bases not matched to a gene. Germline CDR1 SGHRS, CDR2 YFSETQ. Here the CDR3 reads CASSGGQGGTEAFF. CDR3 nucleotide sequence: TGCGCCAGCAGCGGAGGACAGGGGGGGACTGAAGCTTTCTTT.

This chain joins TRBV7-6 and TRBJ2-5; D gene uncertain. Germline assignment: CDR1 SGHVS and CDR2 FNYEAQ. This CDR3 has 12 amino acids. The ends were cut back, 1 base at V and 7 bases at J, with 7 bases in the middle. The DNA for the CDR3 is TGTGCCAGCAGCTTAGGCGGATGGACCCAGTACTTC. Translated, it gives CASSLGGWTQYF. Drawing the rest from reference TRBV7-6 and TRBJ2-5, the complete variable domain is GAGVSQSPRYKVTKRGQDVALRCDPISGHVSLYWYRQALGQGPEFLTYFNYEAQQDKSGLPNDRFSAERPEGSISTLTIQRTEQRDSAMYRCASSLGGWTQYFGPGTRLLVL.

This clone was seen only a few times. V usage is TRBV4-1 and J usage is TRBJ1-2; D is undetermined. The CDR3 runs to 15 residues. Deletions cut 0 bases from V and 0 bases from J, with 8 bases between. Germline CDR1 is MGHRA and CDR2 is YSYEKL. CDR3 DNA: TGCGCCAGCAGCCAAGATCAGGCTGCTAACTATGGCTACACCTTC. As protein: CASSQDQAANYGYTF.

This chain connects TRBV9 to TRBJ2-7; D unresolved. This CDR3 has 15 amino acids. The ends were cut back, 5 bases at V and 0 bases at J, with 15 bases in the middle. Germline assignment: CDR1 SGDLS and CDR2 YYNGEE. DNA for the CDR3: TGTGCCAGCAGTCCCCGGGTCCAGCACTCCTACGAGCAGTACTTC. Translated: CASSPRVQHSYEQYF.

The J gene is TRBJ2-7, the V gene TRBV5-1; TRBD2 aligns across 7 bases. V lost 4 bases and J lost 0; bases outside the gene matches: 4. Germline V gene lookup returns CDR1 SGHRS and CDR2 YFSETQ. This CDR3 has 14 amino acids. This chain's CDR3 is CASSERGDSYEQYF. The CDR3 bases are TGCGCCAGCAGCGAGCGGGGCGACTCCTACGAGCAGTACTTC. Drawing the rest from reference TRBV5-1 and TRBJ2-7, the complete variable domain is KAGVTQTPRYLIKTRGQQVTLSCSPISGHRSVSWYQQTPGQGLQFLFEYFSETQRNKGNFPGRFSGRQFSNSRSEMNVSTLELGDSALYLCASSERGDSYEQYFGPGTRLTVT.